These T cell receptor beta chains were read from a single sample in a study of CD8 T cells in Susac syndrome. TCRdb reprocessed the immunoSEQ multiplex PCR reads via MiXCR and lists one record per CDR3 protein. The sample includes around 190,000 distinct CDR3 sequences, approximately 94% of them seen just once. Sequenced input: CD4+ T cells from PBMCs. Receptors were obtained from a human donor in good health. CDR3s include the opening cysteine and the closing phenylalanine or tryptophan. A D gene is named only where the DNA matches it firmly. Clone size appears in some rows only: once, few, many, or a class for an expanded clone.

clone_size | j_call | v_call | d_call | cdr3_aa | cdr3_nt
. | TRBJ2-5 | TRBV30 | . | CAWGGRLETQYF | TGTGCCTGGGGCGGCAGGCTAGAGACCCAGTACTTC
. | TRBJ2-1 | TRBV27 | TRBD2 | CASSFAGGIYNEQFF | TGTGCCAGCAGTTTTGCGGGGGGGATTTACAATGAGCAGTTCTTC
. | TRBJ2-1 | TRBV4-2 | . | CASSQERGRSDEQFF | TGTGCCAGCAGCCAAGAAAGGGGACGCAGCGATGAGCAGTTCTTC
. | TRBJ2-7 | TRBV20-1 | TRBD2 | CSGTSGYEQYF | TGCAGTGGGACTAGCGGCTACGAGCAGTACTTC
. | TRBJ2-4 | TRBV30 | . | CAWTPRGVGNIQYF | TGTGCCTGGACCCCAAGGGGGGTTGGAAACATTCAGTACTTC
. | TRBJ2-1 | TRBV15 | . | CATSRRAGHNEQFF | TGTGCCACCAGTCGTCGGGCGGGCCACAATGAGCAGTTCTTC
few | TRBJ1-2 | TRBV7-2 | . | CASSLGAGNYGYTF | TGTGCCAGCAGCTTAGGGGCAGGGAACTATGGCTACACCTTC
. | TRBJ1-2 | TRBV15 | . | CATSRDWGRTYGYTF | TGTGCCACCAGCAGAGATTGGGGCAGGACCTATGGCTACACCTTC
. | TRBJ2-3 | TRBV6-5 | TRBD1 | CASRHRGRAPDTQYF | TGTGCCAGCAGACACAGGGGACGCGCCCCAGATACGCAGTATTTT
. | TRBJ2-1 | TRBV14 | . | CASSQEVRASGSYNEQFF | TGTGCCAGCAGCCAAGAAGTAAGAGCATCTGGGTCCTACAATGAGCAGTTCTTC
. | TRBJ2-5 | TRBV20-1 | . | CSARRAIANYETQYF | TGCAGTGCTAGAAGAGCCATAGCGAACTATGAGACCCAGTACTTC
. | TRBJ2-1 | TRBV20-1 | TRBD2 | CMTSGGYNEQFF | TGCATGACTAGCGGGGGCTACAATGAGCAGTTCTTC
. | TRBJ2-7 | TRBV2 | TRBD2 | CASRTRLAGTYEQYF | TGTGCCAGCAGAACTAGACTAGCGGGGACCTACGAGCAGTACTTC
. | TRBJ2-2 | TRBV28 | . | CASRRQAGELFF | TGTGCCAGCAGGAGACAGGCCGGGGAGCTGTTTTTT
. | TRBJ2-1 | TRBV5-4 | . | CASSPELESNEQFF | TGTGCCAGCAGCCCGGAACTAGAGTCCAATGAGCAGTTCTTC
. | TRBJ2-6 | TRBV6-5 | TRBD1 | CASSYSRTGSSGANVLTF | TGTGCCAGCAGTTACTCACGGACAGGAAGCTCTGGGGCCAACGTCCTGACTTTC
. | TRBJ1-5 | TRBV4-2 | . | CASSQDYNQPQHF | TGTGCCAGCAGCCAAGATTATAATCAGCCCCAGCATTTT
. | TRBJ2-6 | TRBV29-1 | TRBD1 | CSVEEWTGIISGANVLTF | TGCAGCGTTGAGGAGTGGACAGGGATTATCAGTGGGGCCAACGTCCTGACTTTC
. | TRBJ2-1 | TRBV6-5 | . | CASRAGQQNNEQFF | TGTGCCAGCAGAGCGGGACAGCAAAACAATGAGCAGTTCTTC
. | TRBJ2-1 | TRBV29-1 | . | CSGNGGSEQFF | TGCAGTGGGAACGGTGGGAGTGAGCAGTTCTTC
once | TRBJ1-2 | TRBV9 | . | CASSVGGGHNYGYTF | TGTGCCAGCAGCGTAGGAGGAGGGCATAACTATGGCTACACCTTC
. | TRBJ2-5 | TRBV11-2 | TRBD1 | CASSLEQGAWETQYF | TGTGCCAGCAGCTTAGAACAGGGGGCGTGGGAGACCCAGTACTTC
. | TRBJ2-2 | TRBV6-2/TRBV6-3 | . | CASSHSGGELFF | TGTGCCAGCTCACACAGCGGCGGGGAGCTGTTTTTT
. | TRBJ2-3 | TRBV9 | TRBD2 | CASSVGVAGGRTDTQYF | TGTGCCAGCAGCGTAGGGGTAGCGGGAGGCCGCACAGATACGCAGTATTTT
. | TRBJ1-2 | TRBV4-2 | . | CASSQPGASAYGYTF | TGTGCCAGCAGCCAACCCGGGGCCTCGGCCTATGGCTACACCTTC
. | TRBJ2-4 | TRBV7-9 | . | CASSLESNIQYF | TGTGCCAGCAGCTTAGAGTCAAACATTCAGTACTTC
. | TRBJ2-2 | TRBV12-3/TRBV12-4 | TRBD1 | CAGQTGPSNTGELFF | TGTGCCGGTCAGACAGGGCCCTCGAACACCGGGGAGCTGTTTTTT
. | TRBJ2-3 | TRBV29-1 | TRBD2 | CSVTGTSGNTDTQYF | TGCAGCGTCACCGGGACTAGCGGGAACACAGATACGCAGTATTTT
. | TRBJ2-1 | TRBV29-1 | . | CSVESIPGVQRGPQFF | TGCAGCGTTGAAAGCATACCCGGGGTACAGAGAGGACCGCAGTTCTTC
. | TRBJ1-1 | TRBV3-1 | . | CASSQVVGEAFF | TGTGCCAGCAGCCAAGTGGTCGGTGAAGCTTTCTTT
. | TRBJ1-2 | TRBV29-1 | . | CSVERGRRGESYGYTF | TGCAGCGTTGAAAGGGGAAGGAGGGGCGAATCCTATGGCTACACCTTC
. | TRBJ2-4 | TRBV29-1 | . | CSVEDRGFEVQYF | TGCAGCGTTGAAGACAGGGGCTTCGAGGTTCAGTACTTC
. | TRBJ2-3 | TRBV5-4 | . | CASSLTVAGRQYF | TGTGCCAGCAGCTTGACGGTTGCGGGTCGGCAGTATTTT
few | TRBJ2-3 | TRBV9 | TRBD2 | CASSGTSGTDTQYF | TGTGCCAGCAGCGGGACTAGCGGCACAGATACGCAGTATTTT
. | TRBJ2-1 | TRBV29-1 | TRBD2 | CSVEEGGNEQFF | TGCAGCGTTGAAGAGGGGGGGAATGAGCAGTTCTTC
. | TRBJ2-3 | TRBV21-1 | . | CASSARTLDLSTDTQYF | TGTGCCAGCAGCGCCAGAACCCTAGACCTAAGCACAGATACGCAGTATTTT
. | TRBJ2-7 | TRBV5-1 | TRBD1 | CASSSTGDGYEQYF | TGCGCCAGCAGCTCGACAGGGGATGGCTACGAGCAGTACTTC
. | TRBJ1-1 | TRBV19 | . | CASSIASSGGTEAFF | TGTGCCAGTAGTATAGCCTCCTCCGGGGGCACTGAAGCTTTCTTT
. | TRBJ1-2 | TRBV29-1 | . | CSVEQRQDGYTF | TGCAGCGTTGAACAAAGACAGGATGGCTACACCTTC
. | TRBJ2-3 | TRBV27 | . | CASSLDQRRGGTQYF | TGTGCCAGCAGTTTAGACCAGCGGAGGGGGGGTACGCAGTATTTT
. | TRBJ2-1 | TRBV3-1 | . | CASGARLSVGNAEQFF | TGTGCCAGCGGGGCTAGATTGAGTGTGGGTAACGCTGAGCAGTTCTTC
once | TRBJ1-2 | TRBV6-5 | TRBD1 | CASSYAPQGVYGYTF | TGTGCCAGCAGTTACGCCCCACAGGGGGTATATGGCTACACCTTC